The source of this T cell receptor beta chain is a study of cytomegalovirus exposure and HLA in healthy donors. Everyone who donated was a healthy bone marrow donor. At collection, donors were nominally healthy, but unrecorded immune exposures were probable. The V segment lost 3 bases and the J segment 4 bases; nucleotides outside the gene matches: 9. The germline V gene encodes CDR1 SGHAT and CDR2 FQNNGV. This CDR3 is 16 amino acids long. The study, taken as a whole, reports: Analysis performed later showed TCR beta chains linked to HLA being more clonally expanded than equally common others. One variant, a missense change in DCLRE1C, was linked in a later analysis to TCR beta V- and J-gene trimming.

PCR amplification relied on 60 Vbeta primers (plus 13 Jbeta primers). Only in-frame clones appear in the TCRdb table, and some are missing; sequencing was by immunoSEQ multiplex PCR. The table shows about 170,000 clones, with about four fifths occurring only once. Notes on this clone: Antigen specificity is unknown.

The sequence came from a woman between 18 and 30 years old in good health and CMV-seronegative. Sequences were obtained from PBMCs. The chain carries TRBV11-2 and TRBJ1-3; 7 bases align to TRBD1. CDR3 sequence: CASSFTAGGLGNTIYF. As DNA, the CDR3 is TGTGCCAGCAGCTTTACGGCAGGGGGGCTCGGAAACACCATATATTTT.